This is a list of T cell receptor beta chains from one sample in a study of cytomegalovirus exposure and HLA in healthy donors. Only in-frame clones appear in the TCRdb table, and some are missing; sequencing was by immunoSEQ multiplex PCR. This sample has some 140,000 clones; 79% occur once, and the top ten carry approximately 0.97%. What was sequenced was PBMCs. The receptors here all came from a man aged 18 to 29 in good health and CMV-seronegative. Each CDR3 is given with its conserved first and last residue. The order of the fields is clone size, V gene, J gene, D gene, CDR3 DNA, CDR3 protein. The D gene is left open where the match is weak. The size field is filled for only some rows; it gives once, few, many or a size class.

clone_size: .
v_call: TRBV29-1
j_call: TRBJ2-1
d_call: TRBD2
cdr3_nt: TGCAGCGGTAGCGGGGGGAACTCCTACAATGAGCAGTTCTTC
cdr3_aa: CSGSGGNSYNEQFF

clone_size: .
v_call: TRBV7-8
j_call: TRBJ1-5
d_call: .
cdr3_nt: TGTGCCAGCAGCTTAGCGTTCAGGGGTAGCAATCAGCCCCAGCATTTT
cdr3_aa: CASSLAFRGSNQPQHF

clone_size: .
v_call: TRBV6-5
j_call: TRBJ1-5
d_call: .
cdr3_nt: TGTGCCAGCCAACGCGCAGGTTTCAATCAGCCCCAGCATTTT
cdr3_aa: CASQRAGFNQPQHF

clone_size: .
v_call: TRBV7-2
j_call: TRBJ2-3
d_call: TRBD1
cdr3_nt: TGTGCCAGCAGCTTACAACAGGGGAAGACAGATACGCAGTATTTT
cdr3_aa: CASSLQQGKTDTQYF

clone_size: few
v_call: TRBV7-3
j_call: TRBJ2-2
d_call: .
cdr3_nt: TGTGCCAGCAGCCGTGCGGGGAACCCCGGGGAGCTGTTTTTT
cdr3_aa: CASSRAGNPGELFF

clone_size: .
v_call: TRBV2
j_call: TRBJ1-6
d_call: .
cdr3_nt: TGTGCCAGCAGTCTCAGGGGCAATTCACCCCTCCACTTT
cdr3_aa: CASSLRGNSPLHF

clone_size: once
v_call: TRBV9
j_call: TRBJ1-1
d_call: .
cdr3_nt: TGTGCCAGCAGCTTCCGGCGGGGCACTGAAGCTTTCTTT
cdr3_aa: CASSFRRGTEAFF

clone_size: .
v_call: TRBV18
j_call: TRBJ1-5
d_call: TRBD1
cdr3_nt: TGTGCCAGCTCTCCGGGACAGCCCGTTAGCAATCAGCCCCAGCATTTT
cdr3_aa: CASSPGQPVSNQPQHF

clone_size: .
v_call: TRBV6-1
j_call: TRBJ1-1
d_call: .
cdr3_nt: TGTGCCAGCAGCACCGGGAGGGGACTGAGCACTGAAGCTTTCTTT
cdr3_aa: CASSTGRGLSTEAFF

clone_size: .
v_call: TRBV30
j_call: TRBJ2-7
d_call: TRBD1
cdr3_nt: TGTGCCTGGACAGGGGGTGGCAGTAGCTCCTACGAGCAGTACTTC
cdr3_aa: CAWTGGGSSSYEQYF

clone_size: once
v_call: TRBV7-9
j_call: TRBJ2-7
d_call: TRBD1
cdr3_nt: TGTGCCAGCAGCTTAGCTGGGACAGCCTACGAGCAGTACTTC
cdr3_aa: CASSLAGTAYEQYF

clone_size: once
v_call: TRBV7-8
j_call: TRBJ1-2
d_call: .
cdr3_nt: TGTGCCAGCAGCGGCTGGATGGGGGCGGAGGGCTACACCTTC
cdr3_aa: CASSGWMGAEGYTF

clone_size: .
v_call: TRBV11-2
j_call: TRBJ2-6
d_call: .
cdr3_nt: TGTGCCAGCAGCTCACTCTCTGGGGCCAACGTCCTGACTTTC
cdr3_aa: CASSSLSGANVLTF

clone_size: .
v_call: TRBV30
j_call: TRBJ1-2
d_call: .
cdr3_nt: TGTGCCTGGAGGAGTGAGGTGGGCTATGGCTACACCTTC
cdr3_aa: CAWRSEVGYGYTF

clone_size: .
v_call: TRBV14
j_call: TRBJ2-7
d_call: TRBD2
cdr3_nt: TGTGCCAGCAGCCGACGCGGGGGTTTCGGCTACGAGCAGTACTTC
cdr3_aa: CASSRRGGFGYEQYF

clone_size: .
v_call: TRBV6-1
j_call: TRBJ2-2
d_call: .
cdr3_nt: TGTGCCAGCAGTGAAGGGGGGGGCTCCGGGGAGCTGTTTTTT
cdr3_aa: CASSEGGGSGELFF

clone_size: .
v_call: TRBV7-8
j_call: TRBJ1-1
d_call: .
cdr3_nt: TGTGCCAGCAGCTCCCGACTGGCCAGCACTGAAGCTTTCTTT
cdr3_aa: CASSSRLASTEAFF

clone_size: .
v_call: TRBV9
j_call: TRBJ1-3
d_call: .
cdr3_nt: TGTGCCAGCAGCCCCCGTCTTACTGGAAACACCATATATTTT
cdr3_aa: CASSPRLTGNTIYF